The sequence of this TCR beta chain was determined in a study of blood T cell repertoires in COVID-19. On the study more broadly: The analysed material was cDNA or gDNA that came from T cells, B-cell-depleted T cells, or PBMCs.

In the study's own analysis: Researchers report that nucleated cell counts were estimated from reference gene primer amplification. Sequenced by immunoSEQ multiplex PCR; TCRdb stores in-frame clones only, minus some. The V and J calls and clone size are taken from that table; D and trimming were inferred from the DNA. The sample shows approximately 160,000 clones, around 80% of them seen only once. Germline V lookup: CDR1 SNHLY, CDR2 FYNNEI. This CDR3 contains 15 residues. Unmatched junction bases numbered 9, after V lost 8 bases and J lost 6 bases. This clone was counted between two and nine times. The sample comprised peripheral blood. This receptor was taken from a woman older than 75 with active or convalescent COVID-19. The genes are TRBV2 and TRBJ2-1, with 11 bases that match TRBD2. The CDR3 nucleotides are TGTGCCAGCGGAGCACTAGCGGGGGTTGGCAATGAGCAGTTCTTC. As protein: CASGALAGVGNEQFF.